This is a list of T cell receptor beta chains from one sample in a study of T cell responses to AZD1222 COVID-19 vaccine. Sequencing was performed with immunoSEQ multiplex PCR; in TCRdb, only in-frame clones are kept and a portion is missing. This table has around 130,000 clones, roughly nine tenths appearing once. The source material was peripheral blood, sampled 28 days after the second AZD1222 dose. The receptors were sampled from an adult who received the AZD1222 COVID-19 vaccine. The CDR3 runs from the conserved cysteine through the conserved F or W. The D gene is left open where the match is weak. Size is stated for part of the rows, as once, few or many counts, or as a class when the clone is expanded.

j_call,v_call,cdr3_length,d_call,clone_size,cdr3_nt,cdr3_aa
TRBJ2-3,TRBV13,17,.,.,TGTGCCAGCAGTTGGGCACAGGGCGCTTCAGGGACAGATACGCAGTATTTT,CASSWAQGASGTDTQYF
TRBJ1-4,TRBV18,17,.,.,TGTGCCAGCTCACGTTTTCAGTCGATTGCAACTAATGAAAAACTGTTTTTT,CASSRFQSIATNEKLFF
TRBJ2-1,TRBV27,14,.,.,TGTGCCAGCAGATCGGGCTTCCCTGGGAATGAGCAGTTCTTC,CASRSGFPGNEQFF
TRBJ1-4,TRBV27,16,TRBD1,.,TGTGCCAGCAGTGGAGGGATAGACAGGGGGAATGAAAAACTGTTTTTT,CASSGGIDRGNEKLFF
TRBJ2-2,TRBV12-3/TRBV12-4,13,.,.,TGTGCCAGCAGTTTGTACAATACCGGGGAGCTGTTTTTT,CASSLYNTGELFF
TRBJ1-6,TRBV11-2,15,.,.,TGTGCCAGCAGCTTACAACAGCAGTATAATTCACCCCTCCACTTT,CASSLQQQYNSPLHF
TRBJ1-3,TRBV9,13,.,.,TGTGCCAGCAGCGTAACCAGGGCCGGCACCATATATTTT,CASSVTRAGTIYF
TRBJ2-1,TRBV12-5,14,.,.,TGTGCTAGTGGTCCGCTTAGCGGAAGCAATGAGCAGTTCTTC,CASGPLSGSNEQFF
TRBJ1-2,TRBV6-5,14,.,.,TGTGCCAGCAGTAAGGGGGAGATCGGCTATGGCTACACCTTC,CASSKGEIGYGYTF
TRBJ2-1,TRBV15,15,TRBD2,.,TGTGCCACCAGCAGAGACGCGGGGGGTAACAATGAGCAGTTCTTC,CATSRDAGGNNEQFF
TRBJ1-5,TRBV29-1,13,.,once,TGCAGCGTTGAAGCGGGGGGCAATCAGCCCCAGCATTTT,CSVEAGGNQPQHF
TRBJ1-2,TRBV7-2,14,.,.,TGTGCCAGCAGCTTAAATCAGGGAGAGGATGGCTACACCTTC,CASSLNQGEDGYTF
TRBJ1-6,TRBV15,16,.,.,TGTGCCACCAGCCCTACGAGAAGCTCCTATAATTCACCCCTCCACTTT,CATSPTRSSYNSPLHF
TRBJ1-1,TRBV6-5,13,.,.,TGTGCCAGCAGACGGGAGCCGGGCACTGAAGCTTTCTTT,CASRREPGTEAFF
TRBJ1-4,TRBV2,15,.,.,TGTGCCAGCAGCCAGAATGGGGGTCTTAATGAAAAACTGTTTTTT,CASSQNGGLNEKLFF
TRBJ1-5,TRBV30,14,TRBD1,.,TGTGCCTGGACACAGGGGGCGTTAAGTCAGCCCCAGCATTTT,CAWTQGALSQPQHF
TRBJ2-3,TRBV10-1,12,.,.,TGCGCCAGCAGTGATGGGCGGAATACGCAGTATTTT,CASSDGRNTQYF
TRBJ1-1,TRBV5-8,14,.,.,TGTGCCAGCAGCCGCTGGGGGGTAGCCACTGAAGCTTTCTTT,CASSRWGVATEAFF
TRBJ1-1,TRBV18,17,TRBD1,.,TGTGCCAGCTCACCCCCATTTCCGGACAGGACGAACACTGAAGCTTTCTTT,CASSPPFPDRTNTEAFF
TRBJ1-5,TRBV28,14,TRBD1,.,TGTGCCAGCAGTTGGGGGGACAGTTATCAGCCCCAGCATTTT,CASSWGDSYQPQHF
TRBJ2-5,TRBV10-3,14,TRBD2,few,TGTGCCATCAGTGTCTCGGGAGGGGAAGAGACCCAGTACTTC,CAISVSGGEETQYF
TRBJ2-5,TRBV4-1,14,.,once,TGCGCCAGCAGCCAATCCGACAGTCAAGAGACCCAGTACTTC,CASSQSDSQETQYF